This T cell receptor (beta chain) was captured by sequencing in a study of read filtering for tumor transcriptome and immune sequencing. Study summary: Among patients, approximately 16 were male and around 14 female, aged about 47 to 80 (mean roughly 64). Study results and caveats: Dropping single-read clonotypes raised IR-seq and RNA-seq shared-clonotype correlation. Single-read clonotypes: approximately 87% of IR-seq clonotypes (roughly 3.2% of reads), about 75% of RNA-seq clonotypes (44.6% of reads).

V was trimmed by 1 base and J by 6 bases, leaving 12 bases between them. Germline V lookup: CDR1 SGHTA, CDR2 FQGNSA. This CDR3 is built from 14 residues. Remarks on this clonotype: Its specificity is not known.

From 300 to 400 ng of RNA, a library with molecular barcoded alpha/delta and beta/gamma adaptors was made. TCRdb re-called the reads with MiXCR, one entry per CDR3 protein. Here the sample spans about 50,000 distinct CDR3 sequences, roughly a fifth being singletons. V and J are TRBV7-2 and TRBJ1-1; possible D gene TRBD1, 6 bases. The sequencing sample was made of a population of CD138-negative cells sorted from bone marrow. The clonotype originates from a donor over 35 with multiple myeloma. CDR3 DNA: TGTGCCAGCAGCTTAGACTCCGGGGGCGCTGAAGCTTTCTTT. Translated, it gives CASSLDSGGAEAFF.